What follows describes a single T cell receptor (beta chain). Treatment given: oral pan-JAK inhibitor, 5-10 mg twice daily. This entry is derived from a study of CD8+ T cells in alopecia areata. Germline V gives CDR1 SGDLS, CDR2 YYNGEE. The CDR3 covers 14 residues. Trimming pared 4 bases from V and 2 bases from J, leaving 12 bases between. Investigators isolated RNA and reverse transcribed it into cDNA to act as the sequencing template. TCRdb's table, derived via immunoSEQ multiplex PCR, lists solely in-frame clones and lacks some. The profile shows more than 100,000 clones, more than 40% of them singletons.

Sequenced here: CD4+ T cells sorted from blood, sampled at week 4, from a patient treated with tofacitinib. The chain uses TRBV9 and TRBJ1-1, with a possible D match to TRBD1 (6 bases). The clonotype was recovered from a human donor with alopecia areata. The CDR3 here is CASSPRTANTEAFF. The CDR3 region has the DNA TGTGCCAGCAGCCCCCGGACAGCAAACACTGAAGCTTTCTTT.